This TCR beta chain is from a study of cytomegalovirus exposure and HLA in healthy donors. Study summary: Within an early data release were about 85 million unique TCRs drawn from HLA-typed donors.

Germline CDR1 reads SGHAT; CDR2 reads FQNNGV. CDR3 size: 17 residues. V dropped 2 bases and J dropped 0; count of bases not matched to a gene: 6. Findings and caveats of the study: Despite most TCR sequences being rare, some public TCRs occurred in many donors. According to the study, roughly 160 TCR beta chains were cytomegalovirus-associated. TCR beta V segments were, for the most part, productive about 87% or about 30% of the time in an earlier analysis.

About this clone: Its antigen is unknown.

PCR involved 60 Vbeta and 13 Jbeta primers. TCRdb's table, derived via immunoSEQ multiplex PCR, lists solely in-frame clones and lacks some. This table has 200,000 to 250,000 clones, about 81% appearing once. The sequenced material came from PBMCs. This chain links TRBV11-2 with TRBJ2-3; 9 positions match TRBD2. The sequence was collected from a woman in her forties in good health and CMV-seropositive. The CDR3 sequence: CASSLLAGRASTDTQYF. DNA of the CDR3: TGTGCCAGCAGCTTACTAGCGGGACGAGCTAGCACAGATACGCAGTATTTT.